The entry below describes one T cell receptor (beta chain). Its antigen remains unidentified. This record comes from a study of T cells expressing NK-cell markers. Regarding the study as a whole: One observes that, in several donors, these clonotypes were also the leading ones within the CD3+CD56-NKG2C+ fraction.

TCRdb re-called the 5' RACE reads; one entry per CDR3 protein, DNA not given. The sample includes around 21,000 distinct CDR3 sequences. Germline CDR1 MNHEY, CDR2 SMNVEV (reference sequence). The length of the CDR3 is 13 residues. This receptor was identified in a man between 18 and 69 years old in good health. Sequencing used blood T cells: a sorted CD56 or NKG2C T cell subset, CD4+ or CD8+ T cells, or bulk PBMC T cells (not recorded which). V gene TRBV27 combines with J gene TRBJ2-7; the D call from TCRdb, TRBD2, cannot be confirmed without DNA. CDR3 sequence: CASCGGIGYEQYF.